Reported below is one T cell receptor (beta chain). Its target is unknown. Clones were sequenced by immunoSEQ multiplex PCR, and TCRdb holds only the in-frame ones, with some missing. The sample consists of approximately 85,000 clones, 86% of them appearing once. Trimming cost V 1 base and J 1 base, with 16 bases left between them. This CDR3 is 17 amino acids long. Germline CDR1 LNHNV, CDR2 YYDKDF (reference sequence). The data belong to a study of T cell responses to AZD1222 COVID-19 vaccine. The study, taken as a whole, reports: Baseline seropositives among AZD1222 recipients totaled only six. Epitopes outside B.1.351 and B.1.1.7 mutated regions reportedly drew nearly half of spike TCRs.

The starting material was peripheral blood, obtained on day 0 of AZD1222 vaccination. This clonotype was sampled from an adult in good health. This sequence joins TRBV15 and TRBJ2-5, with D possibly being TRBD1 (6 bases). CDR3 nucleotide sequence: TGTGCCACCAGCAGAGGACCCCAGACAGGAAGCCAAGAGACCCAGTACTTC. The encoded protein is CATSRGPQTGSQETQYF.